The 5 T cell receptor beta chains below all came from one sample that was sequenced in a study of T cell changes during pregnancy in multiple sclerosis. Libraries were prepared by immunoSEQ multiplex PCR; TCRdb keeps only in-frame clonotypes and omits some of them. The data hold almost 50,000 clones, with around nine tenths observed a single time. This material consisted of CD4+ T cells from peripheral blood mononuclear cells, taken in the second trimester of pregnancy. Source of these receptors: a female donor in good health, enrolled as a control in a pregnancy study.

The rearrangement links TRBV19 to TRBJ2-2; 7 nucleotides agree with TRBD1. V dropped 4 bases and J dropped 1; count of bases not matched to a gene: 3. In germline, CDR1 is LNHDA, CDR2 SQIVND (reference sequence). The CDR3 loop spans 15 amino acids. The CDR3 DNA reads TGTGCCAGTAGTACGCGGACAGGGAACACCGGGGAGCTGTTTTTT. Its translation: CASSTRTGNTGELFF.

About this clone itself: One end of the junction varies from germline; a read error may be responsible. V gene TRBV6-5 combines with J gene TRBJ1-1; 7 bases are a match to TRBD1. Germline V gene sequence: CDR1 MNHEY, CDR2 SVGAGI. The CDR3 consists of 14 residues. CDR3 sequence: CASTYRGLNTEAFF. In DNA, the CDR3 is TGTGCCAGCACTTACAGGGGTCTGAACACTGAAGCTTTCTTT.

The J gene is TRBJ1-1, the V gene TRBV19; 12 nucleotides line up with TRBD1. V dropped 7 bases and J dropped 10; count of bases not matched to a gene: 7. The CDR3 runs to 13 residues. Germline values: CDR1 LNHDA, CDR2 SQIVND (reference sequence). Here the CDR3 reads CASKGQGAQGAFF. The CDR3 region has the DNA TGTGCCAGTAAGGGACAGGGGGCTCAGGGAGCTTTCTTT.

This sequence joins TRBV11-1 and TRBJ2-7; 7 bases line up with TRBD2. This CDR3 comprises 14 residues. V dropped 5 bases and J dropped 2; count of bases not matched to a gene: 6. The germline gives CDR1 SGHAT, CDR2 FQDESV (reference sequence). The CDR3 DNA follows: TGTGCCAGCAGCCTGGGACGGGGGGCCTACGAGCAGTACTTC. Its translation is CASSLGRGAYEQYF.

The CDR3 loop is CASSERTYNYGYTF. In DNA, the CDR3 is TGTGCCAGCAGCGAACGGACATATAACTATGGCTACACCTTC. V gene TRBV9 combines with J gene TRBJ1-2; D possibly corresponds to TRBD1 (5 bases). The CDR3 sequence is 14 residues long. CDR1 is SGDLS, CDR2 YYNGEE, per germline. The V and J ends lost 3 bases and 1 base respectively, with 10 bases between them.